These T cell receptor beta chains were read from a single sample in a study of cytotoxic CD8 clonotypes in ibrutinib-treated CLL. Data came from immunoSEQ multiplex PCR; TCRdb stores just in-frame clones and leaves some out. The sample includes approximately 300,000 clones, just under 80% of them seen just once. This material consisted of PBMCs, taken before ibrutinib treatment. The receptors come from a human donor with chronic lymphocytic leukemia. Both conserved end residues are part of each CDR3. D genes are given only for firm matches. Where a row states a size, it is once, few, many or the class of an expanded clone; other rows omit it.

16 . TRBJ2-5 . TRBV7-9 CASSWASGTAQETQYF TGTGCCAGCAGCTGGGCGAGCGGAACAGCTCAAGAGACCCAGTACTTC
13 TRBD2 TRBJ2-7 . TRBV29-1 CSVAGGGRYEQYF TGCAGCGTTGCCGGGGGCGGGAGGTACGAGCAGTACTTC
10 . TRBJ2-3 . TRBV30 CAWLARTLAF TGTGCCTGGCTCGCCCGGACCCTGGCATTT
11 . TRBJ1-1 . TRBV5-5 CASSLGSEAFF TGTGCCAGCAGCTTAGGATCTGAAGCTTTCTTT
16 . TRBJ1-1 . TRBV7-8 CASSLQGTAGDTEAFF TGTGCCAGCAGCTTACAGGGTACGGCTGGGGACACTGAAGCTTTCTTT
16 TRBD2 TRBJ2-7 few TRBV7-2 CASSQRLAGASYEQYF TGTGCCAGCAGCCAAAGACTAGCGGGAGCCTCCTACGAGCAGTACTTC
15 TRBD2 TRBJ2-1 . TRBV12-5 CASGLVLAGANEQFF TGTGCTAGTGGTTTGGTACTAGCGGGAGCAAATGAGCAGTTCTTC
15 . TRBJ2-4 . TRBV6-5 CASSQVGQPENIQYF TGTGCCAGCAGTCAGGTAGGGCAGCCGGAAAACATTCAGTACTTC
15 . TRBJ1-2 few TRBV6-5 CASSPIRQSNYGYTF TGTGCCAGCTCCCCAATTCGGCAGAGTAACTATGGCTACACCTTC
14 TRBD1 TRBJ2-7 . TRBV27 CASSRQGGSYEQYF TGTGCCAGCAGTCGACAGGGGGGCTCCTACGAGCAGTACTTC
15 . TRBJ2-1 . TRBV6-5 CASSYWGAGDNEQFF TGTGCCAGCAGTTACTGGGGGGCCGGGGACAATGAGCAGTTCTTC
16 TRBD2 TRBJ2-7 few TRBV11-2 CASRPLKSGRSNEQYF TGTGCCAGCAGGCCCCTAAAATCCGGGAGGTCAAACGAGCAGTACTTC
16 TRBD2 TRBJ2-1 . TRBV9 CASSVRLAGEHNEQFF TGTGCCAGCAGCGTAAGACTAGCGGGGGAACACAATGAGCAGTTCTTC